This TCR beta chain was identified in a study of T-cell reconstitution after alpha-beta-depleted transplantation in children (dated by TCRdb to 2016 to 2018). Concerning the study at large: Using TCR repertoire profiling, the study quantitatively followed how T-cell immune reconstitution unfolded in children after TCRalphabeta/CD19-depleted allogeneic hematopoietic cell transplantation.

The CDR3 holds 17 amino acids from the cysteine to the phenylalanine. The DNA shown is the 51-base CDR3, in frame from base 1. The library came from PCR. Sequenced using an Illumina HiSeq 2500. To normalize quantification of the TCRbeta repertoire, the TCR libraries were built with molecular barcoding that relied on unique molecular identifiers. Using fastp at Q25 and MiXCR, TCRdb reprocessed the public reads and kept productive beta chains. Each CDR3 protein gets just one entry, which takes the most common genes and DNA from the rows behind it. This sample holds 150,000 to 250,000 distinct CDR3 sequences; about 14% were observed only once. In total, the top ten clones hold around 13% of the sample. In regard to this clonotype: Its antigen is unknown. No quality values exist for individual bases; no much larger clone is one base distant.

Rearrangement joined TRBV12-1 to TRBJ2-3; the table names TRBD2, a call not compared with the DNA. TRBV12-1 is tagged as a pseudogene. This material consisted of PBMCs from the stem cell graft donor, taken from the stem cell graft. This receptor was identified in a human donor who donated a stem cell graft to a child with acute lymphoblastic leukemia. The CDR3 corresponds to CASSFRGLAGPTDTQYF. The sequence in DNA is TGTGCCAGCAGCTTTCGGGGACTAGCGGGACCCACAGATACGCAGTATTTT.